The present T cell receptor (beta chain) was sequenced within a study of blood T cell repertoires in COVID-19. Profiling relied on immunoSEQ multiplex PCR, and the TCRdb table lists in-frame clones only, not all of them. The sample contains approximately 90,000 clones, more than 65% of which appear only once. Germline V gene data show CDR1 as SEHNR and CDR2 as FQNEAQ (reference sequence). Trimming took 5 bases from V and 2 from J, leaving 9 bases between them. The CDR3 covers 14 residues. The sequence was collected from a man of 80 years or more with active or convalescent COVID-19. Sequences were obtained from peripheral blood. V and J are TRBV7-9 and TRBJ2-2; D not certain. CDR3 nucleotide sequence: TGTGCCAGCAGCATCGACACAAACACCGGGGAGCTGTTTTTT. Amino acids: CASSIDTNTGELFF.